Below, 22 T cell receptor beta chains from the same sample are listed, as sequenced in a study of cytomegalovirus exposure and HLA in healthy donors. With 60 Vbeta and 13 Jbeta primers, the PCR was carried out. Assay: immunoSEQ multiplex PCR; the TCRdb copy retains only in-frame clones and omits some. The sample includes some 110,000 clones, approximately 80% seen only once; the top ten take 20% to 25%. The sample taken for sequencing was PBMCs. The receptors here all came from a man aged 30 to 45 in good health and CMV-seropositive.

This clone was counted a few times. The rearrangement joins TRBV18 to TRBJ2-5, with 8 bases matching TRBD2. The CDR3 runs to 15 residues. V was pared by 6 bases and J by 5 bases, with 11 bases of the junction left unmatched. CDR1 and CDR2 from the germline V gene are KGHSH and LQKENI. The CDR3 region has the DNA TGTGCCAGCTCTACTTCGAGCGGGAGTGGGGAGACCCAGTACTTC. This sequence encodes CASSTSSGSGETQYF. The full variable domain, completed using reference TRBV18 and TRBJ2-5, is NAGVMQNPRHLVRRRGQEARLRCSPMKGHSHVYWYRQLPEEGLKFMVYLQKENIIDESGMPKERFSAEFPKEGPSILRIQQVVRGDSAAYFCASSTSSGSGETQYFGPGTRLLVL.

On this clone itself: Other DNA sequences of this sample code for an identical CDR3. This chain connects TRBV27 to TRBJ2-5; 8 positions match TRBD2. The germline CDR1 and CDR2 sequences are MNHEY and SMNVEV (reference sequence). The V gene end was trimmed by 5 bases and the J gene end by 3 bases; junction bases not matched to a gene: 2. CDR3 length: 13 residues. This CDR3 is CASSPTSEETQYF. In DNA form, the CDR3 reads TGTGCCAGCAGTCCGACTAGCGAAGAGACCCAGTACTTC.

This clone has a single count. The rearrangement links TRBV6-5 to TRBJ1-2, with D unclear. The V end was cut by 2 bases, the J end by 8 bases, with 12 bases between. Germline CDR1 MNHEY, CDR2 SVGAGI. The CDR3 covers 13 residues. The CDR3 region is CASSYTPNRGYTF. CDR3 DNA: TGTGCCAGCAGTTACACGCCCAATAGAGGCTACACCTTC.

The chain has TRBV7-8 and TRBJ2-1; D gene ambiguous. This CDR3 contains 11 residues. V was cut by 1 base and J by 10 bases, with 5 bases left in between. The germline V gene encodes CDR1 SGHVS and CDR2 FQNEAQ. CDR3 protein: CASSLVLEQFF. Here the CDR3 DNA reads TGTGCCAGCAGCTTAGTTCTAGAGCAGTTCTTC. Looking up the rest from reference TRBV7-8 and TRBJ2-1 gives the full variable domain: GAGVSQSPRYKVAKRGQDVALRCDPISGHVSLFWYQQALGQGPEFLTYFQNEAQLDKSGLPSDRFFAERPEGSVSTLKIQRTQQEDSAVYLCASSLVLEQFFGPGTRLTVL.

The genes are TRBV4-1 and TRBJ2-5, with 8 bases lining up with TRBD2. This CDR3 is built from 17 residues. Germline V CDR1 and CDR2: MGHRA, YSYEKL. J lost 4 bases, V lost 0 bases, and 10 bases had no gene match. CDR3 in amino acids: CASSQDEQRERGETQYF. The CDR3 DNA is TGCGCCAGCAGCCAAGATGAGCAGCGGGAGAGAGGAGAGACCCAGTACTTC.

This chain links TRBV5-1 with TRBJ2-5; D remains unclear. Trimming left V 1 base short and J 1 base short, with 8 bases between. The germline V gene has CDR1 SGHRS and CDR2 YFSETQ. The CDR3 has 14 residues. CDR3 residues: CASSLYGGQETQYF. CDR3 DNA: TGCGCCAGCAGCTTGTACGGCGGCCAAGAGACCCAGTACTTC.

This clone was picked up a small number of times. The chain's CDR3 is CASSFNMAVSYGYTF. The CDR3 nucleotides are TGTGCCAGCAGCTTCAACATGGCGGTGTCCTATGGCTACACCTTC. The chain carries TRBV5-6 and TRBJ1-2; D uncertain. Per germline, CDR1 SGHDT and CDR2 YYEEEE. This CDR3 has 15 residues. The V end lost 2 bases, the J end lost 4 bases, and 15 bases lay between the germline ends.

The CDR3 nucleotides are TGTGCTAGTGGTTTGGCAGCAAACCGGGACAGGAATGAAGCTTTCTTT. As protein: CASGLAANRDRNEAFF. The gene calls are TRBV12-5 and TRBJ1-1; 8 bases match TRBD1. Germline V gives CDR1 LGHNT, CDR2 FRNRAP. V shed 1 base, J shed 7 bases, and the junction held 11 bases outside the gene matches. This CDR3 is 16 amino acids long.

CDR3 region: CASSLVASGNYEQYV. DNA of the CDR3: TGCGCCAGCAGCCTCGTGGCTAGCGGAAACTACGAGCAGTACGTC. This chain uses TRBV4-3 with TRBJ2-7, with 7 nucleotides matching TRBD2. V lost 4 bases to trimming and J lost 3 bases; unmatched junction nucleotides: 9. There are 15 residues in the CDR3. The germline gives CDR1 LGHNA, CDR2 YSLEER.

The chain couples TRBV2 to TRBJ2-6; 10 nucleotides agree with TRBD1. V dropped 8 bases and J dropped 2; count of bases not matched to a gene: 6. Germline-derived CDR1 and CDR2 are SNHLY and FYNNEI. The CDR3 totals 16 residues. For the CDR3, the DNA is TGTGCCAGCGGCCGGGACAGGGGAACTGGGGCCAACGTCCTGACTTTC. Protein: CASGRDRGTGANVLTF.

This chain joins TRBV6-1 and TRBJ1-3, with no clear D. Germline CDR1 is MNHNS and CDR2 is SASEGT. The CDR3 runs 15 residues. The V end was cut by 3 bases, the J end by 2 bases, with 11 bases between. The CDR3 DNA sequence: TGTGCCAGCAGTGATGCGGAGGTGACTGGAAACACCATATATTTT. Translation gives CASSDAEVTGNTIYF.

This sequence joins TRBV6-6 and TRBJ2-2; TRBD1 might be the D (5 bases). The germline gives CDR1 MNHNY, CDR2 SVGAGI (reference sequence). This CDR3 is built from 12 residues. The V and J ends lost 6 bases and 6 bases respectively, with 8 bases between them. DNA of the CDR3: TGTGCCAGCAGCAAAGGGGCCGGGGAGCTGTTTTTT. Translated: CASSKGAGELFF.

This rearrangement joins TRBV27 to TRBJ2-1; the match to TRBD2 covers 8 bases. The CDR3 sequence is 14 residues long. The ends lost 5 bases at V and 5 bases at J; junction bases unmatched: 5. CDR1 is MNHEY and CDR2 is SMNVEV in the germline V gene (reference sequence). This CDR3 reads CASSRGGQHNEQFF. CDR3 sequence (DNA): TGTGCCAGCAGTCGGGGGGGCCAGCACAATGAGCAGTTCTTC.

This clone appeared a single time. The genes are TRBV7-8 and TRBJ2-3, with 8 bases aligning to TRBD2. Germline V gene sequence: CDR1 SGHVS, CDR2 FQNEAQ. Trimming at V came to 5 bases and at J to 0 bases, leaving 10 bases not matched to a gene. The CDR3 consists of 17 residues. Here the CDR3 DNA reads TGTGCCAGCAGCCACTATTTGGGCGGGGGGAGCACAGATACGCAGTATTTT. It is translated as CASSHYLGGGSTDTQYF.

The chain is built from TRBV28 and TRBJ2-7; 7 bases line up with TRBD1. There are 12 residues in the CDR3. V lost 8 bases and J lost 6; bases outside the gene matches: 7. Germline-derived CDR1 and CDR2 are MDHEN and SYDVKM. CDR3: CASRQGYSEQYF. The CDR3 DNA is TGTGCCAGCCGACAGGGCTATAGCGAGCAGTACTTC.

The chain has TRBV27 and TRBJ1-6, with 7 bases lining up with TRBD1. Germline-derived CDR1 and CDR2 are MNHEY and SMNVEV (reference sequence). Trimming cost V 3 bases and J 10 bases; bases outside gene matches: 9. The CDR3 is made up of 15 amino acids. The CDR3 is CASSLTDRVYSPLHF. In DNA, the CDR3 is TGTGCCAGCAGTTTGACAGACAGGGTATACTCACCCCTCCACTTT.

The V call is TRBV4-1, the J call TRBJ2-3; D gene ambiguous. CDR1 and CDR2 (germline): MGHRA, YSYEKL. V lost 1 base, J lost 7 bases, and 6 bases lay in between. The CDR3 runs to 12 residues. CDR3 sequence: CASSQARYTQYF. Written as DNA, the CDR3 is TGCGCCAGCAGCCAAGCGAGATATACGCAGTATTTT.

This clone has a handful of counts. The J gene is TRBJ1-2, the V gene TRBV27; 7 bases agree with TRBD1. Germline CDR1 MNHEY, CDR2 SMNVEV (reference sequence). The CDR3 covers 15 residues. V trimming: 6 bases; J trimming: 8 bases; junction bases outside the gene matches: 15. The CDR3 sequence is CASRTSGQLGGGYTF. CDR3 sequence (DNA): TGTGCCAGCAGAACTTCGGGACAGCTCGGGGGAGGCTACACCTTC.

The rearrangement links TRBV25-1 to TRBJ1-3; D is perhaps TRBD1 (6 bases). The CDR3 extends over 16 amino acids. Germline loops: CDR1 MGHDK, CDR2 SYGVNS. The ends were cut back, 6 bases at V and 1 base at J, with 16 bases in the middle. This CDR3 is CASSERQDLSGNTIYF. In DNA form, the CDR3 reads TGTGCCAGCAGCGAAAGACAGGACTTATCTGGAAACACCATATATTTT.

J is TRBJ2-3 and V is TRBV6-1; 7 bases are shared with TRBD2. The trim removed 7 bases at V and 4 bases at J, leaving 8 bases unmatched. The germline CDR1 and CDR2 sequences are MNHNS and SASEGT. This CDR3 is built from 14 residues. The CDR3 DNA reads as TGTGCCAGCACCGGCGGGAGCGTGTCAGATACGCAGTATTTT. Residues: CASTGGSVSDTQYF.

The genes are TRBV11-2 and TRBJ2-1; 7 nucleotides align to TRBD2. There are 16 residues in the CDR3. J gave up 0 bases and V 5 bases, and 7 bases lay outside the gene matches. Germline V gives CDR1 SGHAT, CDR2 FQNNGV. CDR3 DNA: TGTGCCAGCAGCCAAGGGGAGGGGACCTCCTACAATGAGCAGTTCTTC. This gives the protein CASSQGEGTSYNEQFF.

This clone was counted between two and nine times. The CDR3 coding sequence is TGTGCCAGCAGTCTTGAGGGTACTAACTATGGCTACACCTTC. This sequence encodes CASSLEGTNYGYTF. The V call is TRBV2, the J call TRBJ1-2; D is unresolved. Trimming left V 5 bases short and J 0 bases short, with 10 bases between. The length of the CDR3 is 14 residues. Germline loops: CDR1 SNHLY, CDR2 FYNNEI.